This paragraph covers one TCR beta chain sequence. Its cognate antigen is unknown. These data originate in a study of T cell responses to AZD1222 COVID-19 vaccine. Study outcomes and limitations: Spike-specific TCR breadth and depth were elevated following two AZD1222 doses.

CDR1 and CDR2 (germline): MDHEN, SYDVKM. The V gene lost 3 bases and the J gene lost 9 bases, with 24 bases spanning the gap. CDR3 length: 16 amino acids. Repertoires were generated with immunoSEQ multiplex PCR, while TCRdb's copy carries only in-frame clones and drops some. This sample has some 100,000 clones, with around 87% found just once. The sample in question was peripheral blood, obtained 28 days after the second AZD1222 dose. This TCR was recovered from an adult who received the AZD1222 COVID-19 vaccine. The chain is built from TRBV28 and TRBJ2-7; D is perhaps TRBD2 (7 bases). The CDR3, as DNA: TGTGCCAGCAGTTTGTACCCGGGGGGCCCCCAGGTGGGGCAGTACTTC. This codes for CASSLYPGGPQVGQYF.